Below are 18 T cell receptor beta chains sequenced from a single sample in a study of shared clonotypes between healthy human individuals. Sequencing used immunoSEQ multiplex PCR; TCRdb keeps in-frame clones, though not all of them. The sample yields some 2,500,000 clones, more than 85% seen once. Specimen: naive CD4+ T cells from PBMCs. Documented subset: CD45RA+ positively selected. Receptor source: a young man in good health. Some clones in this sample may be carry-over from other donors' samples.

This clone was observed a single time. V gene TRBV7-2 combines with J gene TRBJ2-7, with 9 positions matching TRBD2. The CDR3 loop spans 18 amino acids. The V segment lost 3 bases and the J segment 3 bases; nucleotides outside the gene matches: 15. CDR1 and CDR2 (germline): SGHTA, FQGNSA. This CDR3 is CASSFRPSGMVEGYEQYF. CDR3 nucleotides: TGTGCCAGCAGCTTCAGGCCTAGCGGGATGGTAGAGGGCTACGAGCAGTACTTC.

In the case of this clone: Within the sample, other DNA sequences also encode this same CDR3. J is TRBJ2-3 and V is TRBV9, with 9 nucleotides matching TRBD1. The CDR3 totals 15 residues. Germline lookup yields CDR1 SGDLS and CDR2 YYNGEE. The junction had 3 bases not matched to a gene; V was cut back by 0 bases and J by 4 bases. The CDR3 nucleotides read TGTGCCAGCAGCGTAGAGGGGACAGGGCCAGATACGCAGTATTTT. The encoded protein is CASSVEGTGPDTQYF.

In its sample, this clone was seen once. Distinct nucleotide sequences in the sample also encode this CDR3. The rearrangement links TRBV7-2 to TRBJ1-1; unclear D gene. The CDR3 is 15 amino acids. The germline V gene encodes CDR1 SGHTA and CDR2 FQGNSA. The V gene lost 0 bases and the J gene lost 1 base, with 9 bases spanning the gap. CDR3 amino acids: CASSLAGTANTEAFF. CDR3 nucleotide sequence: TGTGCCAGCAGCTTAGCCGGCACGGCGAACACTGAAGCTTTCTTT.

CDR3 nucleotide sequence: TGCGCCAGCAGCCCCTTAGCGGGAGGGGAGCAGTACTTC. Its protein is CASSPLAGGEQYF. The rearrangement joins TRBV5-1 to TRBJ2-7; 11 bases match TRBD2. The CDR3 is made up of 13 amino acids. Germline trimming cut 4 bases from V and 7 bases from J; bases unmatched to any gene: 4. From germline, CDR1 is SGHRS and CDR2 YFSETQ.

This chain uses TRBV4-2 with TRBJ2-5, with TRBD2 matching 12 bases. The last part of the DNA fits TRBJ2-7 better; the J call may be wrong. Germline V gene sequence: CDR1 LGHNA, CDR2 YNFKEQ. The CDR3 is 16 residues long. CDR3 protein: CASSQDQLAGGSEQYF. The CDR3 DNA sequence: TGTGCCAGCAGCCAAGATCAGCTAGCGGGAGGGAGCGAGCAGTACTTC.

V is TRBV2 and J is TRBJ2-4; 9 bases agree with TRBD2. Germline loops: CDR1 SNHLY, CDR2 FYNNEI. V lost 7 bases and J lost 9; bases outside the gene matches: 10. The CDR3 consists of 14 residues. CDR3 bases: TGTGCCAGCACTAGGGTAGCGGGAGAACCCATTCAGTACTTC. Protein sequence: CASTRVAGEPIQYF.

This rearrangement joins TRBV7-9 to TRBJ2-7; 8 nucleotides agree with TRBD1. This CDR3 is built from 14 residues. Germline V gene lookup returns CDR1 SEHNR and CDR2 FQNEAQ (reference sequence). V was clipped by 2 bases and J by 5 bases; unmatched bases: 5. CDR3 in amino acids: CASSLQGARNEQYF. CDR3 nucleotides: TGTGCCAGCAGCTTACAGGGGGCGAGGAACGAGCAGTACTTC.

CDR3 sequence (DNA): TGTGCCAGCACTTTGGGGACCCCTAATCCCTACGAGCAGTACTTC. Protein sequence: CASTLGTPNPYEQYF. V and J are TRBV28 and TRBJ2-7; TRBD1 or TRBD2 may be the D gene (5 bases each). CDR1 and CDR2 from the germline V gene are MDHEN and SYDVKM. Trimming shortened V by 7 bases and J by 2 bases, and 18 bases separated the two germline ends. This CDR3 contains 15 residues.

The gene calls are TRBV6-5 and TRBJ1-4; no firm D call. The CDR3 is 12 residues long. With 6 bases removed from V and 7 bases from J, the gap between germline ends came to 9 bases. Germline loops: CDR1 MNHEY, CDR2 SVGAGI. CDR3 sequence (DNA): TGTGCCAGCAGAAACCGGGGTGAAAAACTGTTTTTT. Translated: CASRNRGEKLFF.

The CDR3 nucleotides are TGTGCCAGCAGCCCGGGGGAACAGGGGGATGAAAAACTGTTTTTT. Translation gives CASSPGEQGDEKLFF. The chain has TRBV7-9 and TRBJ1-4, with TRBD1 matching over 8 bases. This CDR3 has 15 amino acids. Unmatched junction bases numbered 8, after V lost 5 bases and J lost 6 bases. CDR1 is SEHNR and CDR2 is FQNEAQ in the germline V gene (reference sequence).

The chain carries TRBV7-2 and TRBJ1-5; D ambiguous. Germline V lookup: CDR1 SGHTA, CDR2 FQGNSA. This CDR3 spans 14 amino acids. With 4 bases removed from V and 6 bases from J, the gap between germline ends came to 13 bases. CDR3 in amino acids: CASSSREPSQPQHF. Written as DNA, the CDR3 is TGTGCCAGCAGCTCCCGGGAGCCGAGTCAGCCCCAGCATTTT.

The CDR3 sequence is CASSLTASGNYEQFF. The CDR3 region has the DNA TGTGCCAGCAGCTTAACGGCTAGCGGGAACTATGAGCAGTTCTTC. V usage is TRBV11-2 and J usage is TRBJ2-1; TRBD2 matches 9 bases. The V gene end was trimmed by 2 bases and the J gene end by 8 bases; junction bases not matched to a gene: 7. The CDR3 extends over 15 amino acids. Germline loops: CDR1 SGHAT, CDR2 FQNNGV.

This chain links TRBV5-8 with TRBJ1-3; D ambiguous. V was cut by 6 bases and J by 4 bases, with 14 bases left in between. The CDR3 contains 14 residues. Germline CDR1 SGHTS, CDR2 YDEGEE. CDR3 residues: CASTPEGPGNTIYF. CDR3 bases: TGTGCCAGCACCCCCGAGGGTCCCGGAAACACCATATATTTT.

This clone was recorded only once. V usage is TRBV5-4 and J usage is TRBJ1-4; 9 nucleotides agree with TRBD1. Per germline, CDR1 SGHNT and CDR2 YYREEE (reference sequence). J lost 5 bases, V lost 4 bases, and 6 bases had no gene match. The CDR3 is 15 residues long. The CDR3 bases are TGTGCCAGCAGCAATCCGGGACAGGGAAATGAAAAACTGTTTTTT. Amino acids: CASSNPGQGNEKLFF.

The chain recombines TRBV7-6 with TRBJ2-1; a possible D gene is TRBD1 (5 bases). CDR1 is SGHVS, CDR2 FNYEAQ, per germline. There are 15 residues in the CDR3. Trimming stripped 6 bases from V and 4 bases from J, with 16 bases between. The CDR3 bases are TGTGCCAGCAGGAAACAGGCCCACCAGTACAATGAGCAGTTCTTC. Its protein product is CASRKQAHQYNEQFF.

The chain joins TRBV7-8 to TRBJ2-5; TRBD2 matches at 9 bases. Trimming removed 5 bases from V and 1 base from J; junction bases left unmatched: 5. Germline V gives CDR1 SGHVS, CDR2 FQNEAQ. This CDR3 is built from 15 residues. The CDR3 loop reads CASSPLAGLQETQYF. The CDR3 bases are TGTGCCAGCAGCCCCCTAGCGGGGCTCCAAGAGACCCAGTACTTC.

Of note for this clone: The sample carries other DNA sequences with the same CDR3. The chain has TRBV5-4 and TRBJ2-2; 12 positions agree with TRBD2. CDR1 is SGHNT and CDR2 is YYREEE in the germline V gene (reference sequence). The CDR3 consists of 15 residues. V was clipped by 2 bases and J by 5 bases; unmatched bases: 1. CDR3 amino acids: CASSLLAGGTGELFF. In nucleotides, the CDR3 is TGTGCCAGCAGCTTACTAGCGGGAGGAACCGGGGAGCTGTTTTTT.

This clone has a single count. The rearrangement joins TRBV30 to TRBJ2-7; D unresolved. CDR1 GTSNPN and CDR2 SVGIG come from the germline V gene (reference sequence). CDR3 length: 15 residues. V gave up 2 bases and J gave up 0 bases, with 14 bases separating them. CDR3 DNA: TGTGCCTGGAGTACATTCAGGAAGAGCTCCTACGAGCAGTACTTC. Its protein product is CAWSTFRKSSYEQYF.